A selection of T cell receptor beta chains follows, all from one sample in a study of response to subunit inactivated influenza vaccine. From the RT-PCR reads, TCRdb called clonotypes with MiXCR, one entry per CDR3 protein. The sample consists of some 640,000 distinct CDR3 sequences, 11% to 15% of them appearing once. Sequenced here: PBMCs from blood, sampled around 15 days before vaccination. These TCRs come from a man aged 45-65 years who received an inactivated influenza vaccine. Each CDR3 is given with its conserved first and last residue. Some rows mark clone size as missing; the rest say once, few, many or name a class of expanded clone.

CDR3 length	clone size	V gene	J gene	CDR3 protein
15	-	TRBV12-3/TRBV12-4	TRBJ2-3	CASSSSYGSTDTQYF
16	few	TRBV4-1	TRBJ1-3	CASSQPRTGSGNTIYF
13	few	TRBV12-3/TRBV12-4	TRBJ2-1	CASSLEYYNEQFF
15	-	TRBV5-6	TRBJ2-7	CASTPGGGVTVEQYF
16	few	TRBV7-8	TRBJ1-5	CASSLAGRNVGQPQHF
18	few	TRBV7-8	TRBJ2-2	CASSLGEGLALNTGELFF
16	-	TRBV11-2	TRBJ2-3	CASSRNSGRAVDTQYF
15	-	TRBV10-3	TRBJ2-5	CAVSLGASGKETQYF
15	-	TRBV4-1	TRBJ1-1	CASSQGSRGNTEAFF
12	few	TRBV12-3/TRBV12-4	TRBJ2-4	CASSLVIAIQYF
14	many	TRBV4-1	TRBJ2-1	CASSQVSGFNEQFF
19	-	TRBV7-2	TRBJ2-3	CASSLQASSITAGTDTQYF
13	few	TRBV29-1	TRBJ2-6	CSGLGSGANVLTF
14	few	TRBV6-2/TRBV6-3	TRBJ1-5	CASSYASSNQPQHF
18	many	TRBV4-1	TRBJ2-3	CASRRTLTTRGGLYTQYF
14	few	TRBV4-1	TRBJ2-1	CASSQDLTWDEQFF
12	many	TRBV29-1	TRBJ2-5	CSVGRTQETQYF
13	-	TRBV29-1	TRBJ2-7	CSVYSGHPYEQYF
15	-	TRBV12-3/TRBV12-4	TRBJ2-7	CASSGERGGPYEQYF
14	-	TRBV28	TRBJ2-5	CASSLAEFQETQYF
15	few	TRBV9	TRBJ2-1	CASSRLAGTSGEQFF
13	once	TRBV13	TRBJ2-7	CASSSTSGDEQYF
14	few	TRBV4-2	TRBJ1-4	CASSRELREEKLFF
15	-	TRBV4-2	TRBJ1-6	CASSRIRGNNSPLHF
15	-	TRBV9	TRBJ1-2	CASSEGYRGNYGYTF
15	-	TRBV9	TRBJ2-3	CASSVSAGHTDTQYF
13	-	TRBV29-1	TRBJ2-7	CSVVGGYGYEQYF
13	-	TRBV7-8	TRBJ2-1	CASSNPTSHEQFF
15	few	TRBV5-4	TRBJ2-1	CASSLEIAGYNEQFF
12	few	TRBV29-1	TRBJ2-7	CSASGTSYEQYF
13	many	TRBV29-1	TRBJ1-1	CSVREVTNTEAFF
18	-	TRBV4-1	TRBJ2-5	CASSQGGLAGGTQETQYF
16	-	TRBV5-1	TRBJ2-3	CASSVGQISSTDTQYF
16	few	TRBV6-1	TRBJ1-3	CASSPDRWVSGNTIYF
14	-	TRBV9	TRBJ2-6	CASSTTSGANVLTF
14	-	TRBV4-2	TRBJ2-1	CASSQDTVANEQFF
15	-	TRBV7-8	TRBJ2-7	CASRERTHLFGEQYF
15	few	TRBV7-2	TRBJ1-1	CASTLNGVAGTEAFF
13	-	TRBV4-3	TRBJ1-1	CASSRRENTEAFF
18	-	TRBV7-3	TRBJ2-7	CASSYALGLAGDAYEQYF
14	-	TRBV24-1	TRBJ2-1	CATAGQSSYNEQFF
12	many	TRBV11-2	TRBJ2-2	CASRPSTGELFF
13	many	TRBV20-1	TRBJ2-1	CSARYRGVGEQFF
12	-	TRBV20-1	TRBJ2-5	CSATSSQGDEYF
14	-	TRBV20-1	TRBJ2-5	CSATGTGNQETQYF
14	-	TRBV10-3	TRBJ2-1	CAIRRGRPHNEQFF
15	few	TRBV7-8	TRBJ2-3	CASSLFPTSTDTQYF
13	-	TRBV20-1	TRBJ1-1	CSARDLDGVEAFF
15	-	TRBV12-3/TRBV12-4	TRBJ1-6	CASSFGTGLMGPLHF
11	-	TRBV20-1	TRBJ1-2	CSVDTGRDYTF
13	-	TRBV3-1	TRBJ1-1	CASSQLSATEAFF